The entry below gives a single TCR beta chain sequence along with its context. CDR1 and CDR2 from the germline V gene are SGDLS and YYNGEE. The CDR3 totals 14 residues. The V and J ends lost 3 bases and 2 bases, in that order; junction bases with no gene match: 3. The data derive from a study of CD4 and CD8 cells across lung adenocarcinoma regions. One entry per CDR3 protein, called by TCRdb with MiXCR from the PCR reads. The sample lists 25,000 to 30,000 distinct CDR3 sequences, 53% occurring once. Samples came from patients with localized non-small cell lung adenocarcinoma. Input material: CD8+ T cells from the center of a lung tumor. The TCR comes from a male donor with lung adenocarcinoma. The CD4 and CD8 labels of this study may be unreliable. The rearrangement joins TRBV9 to TRBJ1-2; 8 nucleotides line up with TRBD1. CDR3 loop: CASSAWTGNYGYTF. Here the CDR3 DNA reads TGTGCCAGCAGCGCCTGGACAGGGAACTATGGCTACACCTTC.